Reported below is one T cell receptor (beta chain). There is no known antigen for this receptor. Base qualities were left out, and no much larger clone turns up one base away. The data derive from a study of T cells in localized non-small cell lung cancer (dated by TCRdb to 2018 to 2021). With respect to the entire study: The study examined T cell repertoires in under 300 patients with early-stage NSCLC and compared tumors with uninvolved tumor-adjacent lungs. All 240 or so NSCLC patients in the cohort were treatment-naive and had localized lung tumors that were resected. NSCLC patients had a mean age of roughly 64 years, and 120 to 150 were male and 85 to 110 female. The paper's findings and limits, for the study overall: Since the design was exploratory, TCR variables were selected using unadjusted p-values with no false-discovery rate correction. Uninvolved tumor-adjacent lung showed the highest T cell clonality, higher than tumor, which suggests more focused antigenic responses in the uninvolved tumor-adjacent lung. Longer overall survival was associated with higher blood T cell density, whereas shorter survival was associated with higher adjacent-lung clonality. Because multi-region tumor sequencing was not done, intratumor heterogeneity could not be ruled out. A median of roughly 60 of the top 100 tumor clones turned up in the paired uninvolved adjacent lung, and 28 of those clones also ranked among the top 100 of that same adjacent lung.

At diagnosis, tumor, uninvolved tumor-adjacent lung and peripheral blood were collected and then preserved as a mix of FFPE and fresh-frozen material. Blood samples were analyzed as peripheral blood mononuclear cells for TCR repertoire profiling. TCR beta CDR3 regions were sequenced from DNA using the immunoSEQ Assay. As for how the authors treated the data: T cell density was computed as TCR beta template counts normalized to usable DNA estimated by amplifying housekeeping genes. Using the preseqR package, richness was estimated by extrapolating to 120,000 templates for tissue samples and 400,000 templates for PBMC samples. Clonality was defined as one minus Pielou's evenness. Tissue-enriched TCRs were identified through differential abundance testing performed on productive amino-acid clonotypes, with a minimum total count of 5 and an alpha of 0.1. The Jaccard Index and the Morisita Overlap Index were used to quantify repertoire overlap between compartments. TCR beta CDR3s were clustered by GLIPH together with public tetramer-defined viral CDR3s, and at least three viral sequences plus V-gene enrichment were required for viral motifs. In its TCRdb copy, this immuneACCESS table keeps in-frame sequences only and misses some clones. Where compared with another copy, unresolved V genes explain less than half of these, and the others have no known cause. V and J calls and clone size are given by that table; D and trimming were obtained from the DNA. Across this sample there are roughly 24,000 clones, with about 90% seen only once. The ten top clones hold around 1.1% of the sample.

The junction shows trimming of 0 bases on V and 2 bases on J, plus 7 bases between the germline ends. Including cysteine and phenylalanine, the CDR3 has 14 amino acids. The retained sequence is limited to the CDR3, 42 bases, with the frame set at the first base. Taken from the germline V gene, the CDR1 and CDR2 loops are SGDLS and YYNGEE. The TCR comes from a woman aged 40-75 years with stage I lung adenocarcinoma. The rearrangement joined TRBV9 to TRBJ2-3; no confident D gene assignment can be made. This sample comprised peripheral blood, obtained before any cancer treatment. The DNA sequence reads TGTGCCAGCAGCGTAGGGGTCAACACAGATACGCAGTATTTT. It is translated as CASSVGVNTDTQYF.